These 12 T cell receptor beta chains were sequenced from one sample in a study of blood T cell repertoires in COVID-19. Assay used: immunoSEQ multiplex PCR; TCRdb lists only in-frame clones, some missing. The sample includes about 250,000 clones, 90% of them seen just once. Sequenced material: peripheral blood. The source of these receptors is a woman in her sixties with COVID-19, enrolled during active disease.

The chain recombines TRBV5-6 with TRBJ1-2; maybe TRBD1 (5 bases). The V end lost 1 base, the J end lost 3 bases, and 10 bases lay between the germline ends. Germline lookup yields CDR1 SGHDT and CDR2 YYEEEE. The CDR3 is made up of 14 amino acids. The CDR3 sequence: CASSLTGTDYGYTF. The DNA of the CDR3 is TGTGCCAGCAGCTTGACCGGGACTGACTATGGCTACACCTTC.

The chain couples TRBV6-2 or TRBV6-3 to TRBJ1-5, with 7 bases aligning to TRBD1. From germline, CDR1 is MNHEY and CDR2 SVGEGT. After removal of 6 bases from V and 6 bases from J, the junction contained 17 bases not matched to a gene. The CDR3 has 17 amino acids. In DNA, the CDR3 is TGTGCCAGCAGCCATCCCTCGACAGGGAACAGCGGTCAGCCCCAGCATTTT. Translated, it gives CASSHPSTGNSGQPQHF.

The rearrangement joins TRBV19 to TRBJ1-1; D gene unclear. This CDR3 is 14 amino acids long. Trimming removed 5 bases at V and 4 bases at J, with 14 bases between. Germline CDR1 and CDR2: LNHDA and SQIVND (reference sequence). DNA of the CDR3: TGTGCCAGTAGTGTTGGACGGAGGCCCACTGAAGCTTTCTTT. It encodes CASSVGRRPTEAFF.

The chain carries TRBV27 and TRBJ2-1; no firm D call. Germline loops: CDR1 MNHEY, CDR2 SMNVEV (reference sequence). Trimming removed 0 bases at V and 6 bases at J, with 12 bases between. This CDR3 contains 15 residues. CDR3 in amino acids: CASSLSGTPRNEQFF. The DNA for the CDR3 is TGTGCCAGCAGTTTATCCGGTACTCCACGCAATGAGCAGTTCTTC.

This clone was observed a few times. The CDR3 nucleotides are TGTGCCAGCAGCTCACGGACGGGAGATCAGCCCCAGCATTTT. This gives the protein CASSSRTGDQPQHF. The J gene is TRBJ1-5, the V gene TRBV7-2; no firm D call. There are 14 residues in the CDR3. Germline CDR1 SGHTA, CDR2 FQGNSA. Trimming pared 4 bases from V and 5 bases from J, leaving 12 bases between.

This clone was seen only once. The CDR3 is CASSSSDSGGRNQPQHF. The CDR3 DNA reads TGTGCCAGCAGCTCAAGCGACTCAGGGGGGCGCAATCAGCCCCAGCATTTT. The chain recombines TRBV7-9 with TRBJ1-5; TRBD1 aligns across 7 bases. V was pared by 4 bases and J by 2 bases, with 11 bases of the junction left unmatched. In germline, CDR1 is SEHNR, CDR2 FQNEAQ (reference sequence). The CDR3 runs to 17 residues.

This chain links TRBV5-4 with TRBJ2-7; D is unclear. Per the germline V gene, CDR1 is SGHNT and CDR2 is YYREEE (reference sequence). The CDR3 length is 13 residues. V was shortened by 0 bases and J by 3 bases, with 7 bases between the two germline ends. As DNA, the CDR3 is TGTGCCAGCAGCTTGGAACGCAGCTACGAGCAGTACTTC. Translated: CASSLERSYEQYF.

This chain joins TRBV19 and TRBJ1-5, with 7 bases identical to TRBD1. Germline V gene sequence: CDR1 LNHDA, CDR2 SQIVND (reference sequence). This CDR3 contains 15 residues. Germline trimming cut 5 bases from V and 0 bases from J; bases unmatched to any gene: 4. CDR3 in amino acids: CASSDGTASNQPQHF. The CDR3 DNA sequence: TGTGCCAGTAGTGACGGGACAGCTAGCAATCAGCCCCAGCATTTT.

The rearrangement uses TRBV18 and TRBJ1-5; TRBD1 matches at 7 bases. V shed 4 bases, J shed 7 bases, and the junction held 10 bases outside the gene matches. CDR1 is KGHSH, CDR2 LQKENI, per germline. The CDR3 is 15 amino acids. CDR3 in DNA: TGTGCCAGCTCACAGGGGGCGGGTATGGGGCAGCCCCAGCATTTT. Translating it yields CASSQGAGMGQPQHF.

The rearrangement uses TRBV19 and TRBJ1-5; 9 bases match TRBD1. Germline trimming cut 7 bases from V and 5 bases from J; bases unmatched to any gene: 9. This CDR3 has 15 residues. Germline assignment: CDR1 LNHDA and CDR2 SQIVND (reference sequence). The CDR3 nucleotides read TGTGCCAGTAATCCACAGGGGGCAGGGGATCAGCCCCAGCATTTT. Encoded protein: CASNPQGAGDQPQHF.

The rearrangement links TRBV6-6 to TRBJ1-5; 7 nucleotides align to TRBD1. CDR1 is MNHNY and CDR2 is SVGAGI in the germline V gene (reference sequence). V lost 5 bases to trimming and J lost 5 bases; unmatched junction nucleotides: 9. The CDR3 totals 15 residues. CDR3 amino acids: CASSTRDRVYQPQHF. The CDR3 DNA sequence: TGTGCCAGCAGTACACGTGACAGGGTATATCAGCCCCAGCATTTT.

The rearrangement joins TRBV2 to TRBJ1-2; D call uncertain. Germline V gene sequence: CDR1 SNHLY, CDR2 FYNNEI. This CDR3 has 12 residues. V was trimmed by 6 bases and J by 6 bases, leaving 11 bases between them. Written as DNA, the CDR3 is TGTGCCAGCAGGGAGACCGAGGATGGCTACACCTTC. Encoded protein: CASRETEDGYTF.